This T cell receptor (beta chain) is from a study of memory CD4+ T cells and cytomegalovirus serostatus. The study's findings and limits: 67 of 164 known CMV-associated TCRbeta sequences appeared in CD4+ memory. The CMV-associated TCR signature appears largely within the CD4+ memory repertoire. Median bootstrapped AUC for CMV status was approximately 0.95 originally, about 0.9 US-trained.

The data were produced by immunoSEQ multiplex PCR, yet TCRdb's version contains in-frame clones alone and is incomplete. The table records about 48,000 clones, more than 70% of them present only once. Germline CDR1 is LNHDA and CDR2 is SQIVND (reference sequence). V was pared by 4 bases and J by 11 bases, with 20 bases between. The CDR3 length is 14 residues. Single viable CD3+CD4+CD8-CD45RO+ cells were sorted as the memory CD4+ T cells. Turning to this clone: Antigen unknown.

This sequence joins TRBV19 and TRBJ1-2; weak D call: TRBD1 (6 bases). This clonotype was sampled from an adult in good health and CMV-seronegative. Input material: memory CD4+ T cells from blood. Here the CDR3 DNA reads TGTGCCAGTAGTACAACGGGACAAGAGGTTATGTACACCTTC. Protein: CASSTTGQEVMYTF.